A single sample gave rise to the 18 T cell receptor beta chains below, sequenced in a study of kidney transplant recipient with SARS-CoV-2 infection. TCRdb reprocessed the reads with MiXCR, giving one entry per CDR3 protein. The sample lists roughly 250,000 distinct CDR3 sequences; under 30% were seen once. This specimen was a blood sample, taken at baseline and on day 111 from a kidney transplant recipient. Source of these receptors: a male patient aged 30 to 40 who had COVID-19 and was a kidney transplant recipient. A subset of T cells may come from the graft donor.

At least ten counts were recorded for this clonotype. This rearrangement joins TRBV5-1 to TRBJ1-1; D is uncertain. The CDR3 extends over 15 amino acids. Trimming left V 0 bases short and J 1 base short, with 10 bases between. Germline CDR1 SGHRS, CDR2 YFSETQ. CDR3 sequence: CASSLDPGKNTEAFF. CDR3 DNA: TGCGCCAGCAGCTTGGATCCAGGCAAGAACACTGAAGCTTTCTTT.

In this sample, this clonotype turned up many times. This rearrangement joins TRBV5-8 to TRBJ1-2; the D is unclear. The CDR3 has 16 amino acids. V gave up 3 bases and J gave up 4 bases, with 19 bases separating them. Germline V gene lookup returns CDR1 SGHTS and CDR2 YDEGEE. This CDR3 reads CASSSIHPRKTYGYTF. CDR3 DNA sequence: TGTGCCAGCAGCTCAATTCATCCACGAAAGACCTATGGCTACACCTTC.

Points on this clonotype: A much larger clonotype is one base distant, so this may be a read error. CDR3 sequence reads: CASSLIPEYRKTYGYTF. CDR3 sequence (DNA): TGTGCCAGCAGCTTGATACCTGAATATCGAAAGACCTATGGCTACACCTTC. The chain is built from TRBV7-6 and TRBJ1-2, with D uncertain. V dropped 3 bases and J dropped 4 bases, with 21 bases sitting between them. In germline, CDR1 is SGHVS, CDR2 FNYEAQ. This CDR3 region has 17 residues.

Many counts were recorded for this clonotype. V usage is TRBV12-3 or TRBV12-4 and J usage is TRBJ1-4; D is possibly TRBD1 (6 bases). The V end was cut by 5 bases, the J end by 7 bases, with 14 bases between. The length of the CDR3 is 14 residues. This CDR3 reads CASSRSGGGEKLFF. In DNA, the CDR3 is TGTGCCAGCAGTAGATCGGGGGGCGGTGAAAAACTGTTTTTT.

The table lists this clonotype with many counts. The V gene is TRBV5-1, the J gene TRBJ2-2, with D perhaps matching TRBD2 (6 bases). The germline CDR1 and CDR2 sequences are SGHRS and YFSETQ. V was cut by 0 bases and J by 6 bases, with 12 bases left in between. This CDR3 is built from 15 residues. Here the CDR3 DNA reads TGCGCCAGCAGCTTGGTAGTCAGCGGGTCCGGGGAGCTGTTTTTT. It is translated as CASSLVVSGSGELFF.

This clonotype came up many times. The chain links TRBV27 to TRBJ1-5; no reliable D call. CDR1 is MNHEY and CDR2 is SMNVEV in the germline V gene (reference sequence). CDR3 length equals 15 residues. V was cut by 2 bases and J by 5 bases, with 13 bases left in between. CDR3 protein: CASSLERVGDQPQHF. CDR3 nucleotide sequence: TGTGCCAGCAGTTTAGAAAGAGTTGGGGATCAGCCCCAGCATTTT.

In this sample, this clonotype turned up many times. V is TRBV18 and J is TRBJ1-5; 8 positions agree with TRBD1. Looked up from germline, CDR1 is KGHSH and CDR2 is LQKENI. The V segment lost 5 bases and the J segment 15 bases; nucleotides outside the gene matches: 12. The CDR3 contains 13 residues. In nucleotides, the CDR3 is TGTGCCAGCTCAGCCCTCGGGACAGGCCCACCGCATTTT. This encodes CASSALGTGPPHF. The whole variable domain, remainder taken from reference TRBV18 and TRBJ1-5, is NAGVMQNPRHLVRRRGQEARLRCSPMKGHSHVYWYRQLPEEGLKFMVYLQKENIIDESGMPKERFSAEFPKEGPSILRIQQVVRGDSAAYFCASSALGTGPPHFGDGTRLSIL.

Turning to this clonotype: A much bigger clone sits one base away, suggesting this may be a read error. This rearrangement joins TRBV16 to TRBJ1-2, with a tentative D call TRBD1 (5 bases). With 5 bases removed from V and 4 bases from J, the gap between germline ends came to 23 bases. CDR1 KGHSY and CDR2 FQNENV come from the germline V gene. CDR3 size: 17 residues. CDR3 DNA sequence: TGTGCCAGCAGCACCCCCAGGGCCGTTAGAAAGACCTATGGCTACACCTTC. Amino acids: CASSTPRAVRKTYGYTF.

In its sample, this clonotype was seen many times. The V call is TRBV5-1, the J call TRBJ1-2; unclear D gene. The CDR3 sequence is 16 residues long. The germline gives CDR1 SGHRS, CDR2 YFSETQ. The V gene lost 5 bases and the J gene lost 4 bases, with 21 bases spanning the gap. In DNA form, the CDR3 reads TGCGCCAGCAGAAGAGAATCGGTTCGAAAGACCTATGGCTACACCTTC. It is translated as CASRRESVRKTYGYTF.

This clonotype appeared many times. The gene calls are TRBV20-1 and TRBJ2-7; TRBD2 is a possible D gene (6 bases). The CDR3 loop spans 15 amino acids. Trimming took off 0 bases at V and 0 bases at J, with 12 bases between the two ends. From germline, CDR1 is DFQATT and CDR2 SNEGSKA (reference sequence). The CDR3 DNA reads TGCAGTGCTAGAGATTATTCCGGGAGCTCCTACGAGCAGTACTTC. This sequence encodes CSARDYSGSSYEQYF.

In this sample, this clonotype turned up many times. The chain uses TRBV9 and TRBJ2-7; the match to TRBD1 covers 7 bases. The germline V gene has CDR1 SGDLS and CDR2 YYNGEE. The CDR3 is 13 residues long. Trimming cost V 0 bases and J 3 bases; bases outside gene matches: 0. In DNA form, the CDR3 reads TGTGCCAGCAGCGTAGACAGGGGCTACGAGCAGTACTTC. It is translated as CASSVDRGYEQYF.

In its sample, this clonotype was seen a few times. The chain combines TRBV7-6 with TRBJ2-5; 9 bases align to TRBD1. The junction had 17 bases not matched to a gene; V was cut back by 4 bases and J by 5 bases. Germline CDR1 reads SGHVS; CDR2 reads FNYEAQ. CDR3 size: 18 residues. The CDR3 loop reads CASSSPLSGQGFGETQYF. The CDR3 DNA sequence: TGTGCCAGCAGCTCGCCGCTTTCAGGACAGGGGTTTGGCGAGACCCAGTACTTC.

As concerns this clonotype: A read error may explain this, as a much larger clone is one base away. No conserved phenylalanine or tryptophan is present at the end of the CDR3, so a read error is the likely explanation. The V gene is TRBV18, the J gene TRBJ2-7, with D possibly matching TRBD1 (5 bases). The CDR3 is 15 residues long. Germline CDR1 and CDR2: KGHSH and LQKENI. Between the trimmed V and J ends, which lost 0 bases and 7 bases, there was a span of 16 bases. The CDR3 sequence is CASSPPSDVKGEQYL. CDR3 coding DNA: TGTGCCAGCTCACCACCGTCGGACGTCAAGGGGGAGCAGTACCTC.

This clonotype appeared many times. The V call is TRBV4-2, the J call TRBJ2-7; the D gene is possibly TRBD2 (6 bases). V lost 5 bases and J 2 bases, leaving 16 bases between the germline ends. Germline loops: CDR1 LGHNA, CDR2 YNFKEQ. The CDR3 is 15 amino acids. The CDR3 loop reads CASSDGSGGAYEQYF. DNA for the CDR3: TGTGCCAGCAGCGATGGGTCAGGAGGGGCCTACGAGCAGTACTTC.

This clonotype appeared a single time. One end of the junction is discordant with germline, which a read error may explain. V is TRBV5-4 and J is TRBJ2-5; D is unresolved. The CDR3 runs to 14 residues. The germline gives CDR1 SGHNT, CDR2 YYREEE (reference sequence). DNA of the CDR3: TGTGCCGGCAGCTCCTACGGGTCTGGAGAGACCCAGTACTTC. The encoded protein is CAGSSYGSGETQYF.

Remarks on this clonotype: A single base separates this from a much larger clone, so it may be a read error. CDR3 in amino acids: CVSSAPITSRKTYGYTF. CDR3 DNA: TGTGTCAGCAGCGCGCCAATAACAAGCAGAAAGACCTATGGCTACACCTTC. The chain has TRBV11-2 and TRBJ1-2; D ambiguous. CDR3 size: 17 residues. Germline V gives CDR1 SGHAT, CDR2 FQNNGV.

Concerning this clonotype: This may stem from a read error, because a much larger clone lies one nucleotide away. This chain uses TRBV20-1 with TRBJ2-2; no firm D call. CDR3 size: 14 residues. V was clipped by 5 bases and J by 1 base, with 11 bases between them. Germline V gene sequence: CDR1 DFQATT, CDR2 SNEGSKA (reference sequence). The chain's CDR3 is CSAGSPKNTGELFF. The CDR3 DNA is TGCAGTGCTGGTTCCCCAAAGAACACCGGGGAGCTGTTTTTT.

The chain couples TRBV20-1 to TRBJ2-1; 7 nucleotides align to TRBD2. The germline V gene has CDR1 DFQATT and CDR2 SNEGSKA (reference sequence). The length of the CDR3 is 13 residues. The ends lost 3 bases at V and 6 bases at J; junction bases unmatched: 5. CDR3 loop: CSARGGVLNEQFF. The CDR3 coding sequence is TGCAGTGCTAGGGGAGGGGTGCTCAATGAGCAGTTCTTC.